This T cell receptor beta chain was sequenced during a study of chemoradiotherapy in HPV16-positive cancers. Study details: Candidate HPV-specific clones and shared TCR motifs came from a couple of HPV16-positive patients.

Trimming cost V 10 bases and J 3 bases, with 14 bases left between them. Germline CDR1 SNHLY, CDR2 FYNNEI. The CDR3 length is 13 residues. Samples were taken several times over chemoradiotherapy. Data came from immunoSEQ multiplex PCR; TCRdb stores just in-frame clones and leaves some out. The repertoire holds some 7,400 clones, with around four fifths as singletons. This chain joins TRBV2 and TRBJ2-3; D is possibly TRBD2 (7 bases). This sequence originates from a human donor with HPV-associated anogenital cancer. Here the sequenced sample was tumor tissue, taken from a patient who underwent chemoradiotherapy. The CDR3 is CATSGGWTDTQYF. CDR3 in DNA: TGTGCCACCTCGGGGGGCTGGACAGATACGCAGTATTTT.